Listed here are 12 T cell receptor beta chains from one sample, sequenced in a study of blood T cell repertoires in COVID-19. TCRdb's table, derived via immunoSEQ multiplex PCR, lists solely in-frame clones and lacks some. The repertoire includes 130,000 to 150,000 clones, approximately 80% of them detected once, and around 35% sits in the top ten. The specimen sequenced was peripheral blood. The receptors derive from a human donor in a cohort sampled during active COVID-19.

CDR3 sequence reads: CASSSQSNTEAFF. As DNA, the CDR3 is TGTGCCAGCAGTTCACAGTCGAACACTGAAGCTTTCTTT. V usage is TRBV12-3 or TRBV12-4 and J usage is TRBJ1-1; unclear D gene. The CDR3 contains 13 residues. V was pared by 4 bases and J by 1 base, with 7 bases between.

CDR3 nucleotide sequence: TGCGCCAGCAGCCAAGGGGAGGGAGGGGAGCAGTACTTC. This encodes CASSQGEGGEQYF. This sequence joins TRBV4-3 and TRBJ2-7; TRBD2 agrees at 7 bases. CDR3 length equals 13 residues. V lost 1 base, J lost 7 bases, and 4 bases stayed unmatched. Germline CDR1 is LGHNA and CDR2 is YSLEER.

The chain combines TRBV9 with TRBJ1-1; 8 nucleotides line up with TRBD1. This CDR3 comprises 13 residues. Germline trimming cut 5 bases from V and 8 bases from J; bases unmatched to any gene: 8. Germline assignment: CDR1 SGDLS and CDR2 YYNGEE. CDR3 sequence: CASRKTGVGEAFF. For the CDR3, the DNA is TGTGCCAGCAGGAAGACAGGGGTGGGCGAAGCTTTCTTT. Drawing the rest from reference TRBV9 and TRBJ1-1, the complete variable domain is DSGVTQTPKHLITATGQRVTLRCSPRSGDLSVYWYQQSLDQGLQFLIQYYNGEERAKGNILERFSAQQFPDLHSELNLSSLELGDSALYFCASRKTGVGEAFFGQGTRLTVV.

The chain carries TRBV15 and TRBJ2-7, with D perhaps TRBD2 (6 bases). V was shortened by 0 bases and J by 2 bases, with 14 bases between the two germline ends. The CDR3 runs 16 residues. Germline CDR1 LNHNV, CDR2 YYDKDF (reference sequence). In DNA form, the CDR3 reads TGTGCCACCAGCAGAGACCCGGGACTCCTTACCTACGAGCAGTACTTC. It is translated as CATSRDPGLLTYEQYF.

J is TRBJ1-1 and V is TRBV18; D is undetermined. CDR1 and CDR2 from the germline V gene are KGHSH and LQKENI. The germline V and J ends were trimmed by 4 bases and 11 bases, with 11 bases remaining between them. The CDR3 covers 11 residues. The CDR3 bases are TGTGCCAGCTCACACGGGAGGAGGGCTTTCTTT. It is translated as CASSHGRRAFF.

This chain joins TRBV6-5 and TRBJ1-6; 7 nucleotides agree with TRBD1. The CDR3 loop spans 15 amino acids. Germline-derived CDR1 and CDR2 are MNHEY and SVGAGI. J gave up 0 bases and V 7 bases, and 3 bases lay outside the gene matches. CDR3 sequence reads: CASMDRSSYNSPLHF. The CDR3, as DNA: TGTGCCAGCATGGACAGGAGCTCCTATAATTCACCCCTCCACTTT.

The chain employs TRBV3-1 (or the pseudogene TRBV3-2) and TRBJ1-4, with 7 bases lining up with TRBD1. Looked up from germline, CDR1 is LGHDT and CDR2 is YNNKEL (reference sequence). After removal of 2 bases from V and 5 bases from J, the junction contained 2 bases not matched to a gene. The CDR3 length is 14 residues. The DNA for the CDR3 is TGTGCCAGCAGCCAACGGGACAGAAATGAAAAACTGTTTTTT. Its protein product is CASSQRDRNEKLFF.

The V gene is TRBV29-1, the J gene TRBJ2-1, with 8 nucleotides matching TRBD2. The CDR3 is 15 amino acids. CDR1 SQVTM and CDR2 ANQGSEA come from the germline V gene. Trimming removed 1 base from V and 0 bases from J; junction bases left unmatched: 2. CDR3 DNA sequence: TGCAGCGTTGAAGGGGGGACTAGCTCCTACAATGAGCAGTTCTTC. It translates to CSVEGGTSSYNEQFF.

The rearrangement joins TRBV5-4 to TRBJ2-1, with D possibly TRBD2 on 6 matching bases. Germline-derived CDR1 and CDR2 are SGHNT and YYREEE (reference sequence). This CDR3 has 13 residues. V gave up 3 bases and J gave up 3 bases, with 7 bases separating them. CDR3 in DNA: TGTGCCAGCAGCTCGACTAGCTACAATGAGCAGTTCTTC. Protein product: CASSSTSYNEQFF. Supplemented by reference TRBV5-4 and TRBJ2-1, the full variable domain reads ETGVTQSPTHLIKTRGQQVTLRCSSQSGHNTVSWYQQALGQGPQFIFQYYREEENGRGNFPPRFSGLQFPNYSSELNVNALELDDSALYLCASSSTSYNEQFFGPGTRLTVL.

The genes are TRBV5-1 and TRBJ1-4; D ambiguous. The V end was cut by 3 bases, the J end by 0 bases, with 9 bases between. This CDR3 is built from 15 residues. The germline gives CDR1 SGHRS, CDR2 YFSETQ. CDR3: CASSSSGATNEKLFF. The DNA of the CDR3 is TGCGCCAGCAGCTCTTCAGGCGCAACTAATGAAAAACTGTTTTTT.

The chain combines TRBV6-5 with TRBJ1-2; possibly TRBD1 for D (5 bases). This CDR3 has 14 residues. Germline loops: CDR1 MNHEY, CDR2 SVGAGI. Trimming left V 10 bases short and J 7 bases short, with 22 bases between. The CDR3 DNA reads TGTGCCACCCGCCCCGGGGGGAACCAGGGTGGCTACACCTTC. It encodes CATRPGGNQGGYTF.

The chain links TRBV30 to TRBJ2-1; D is possibly TRBD1 (7 bases). CDR1 and CDR2 (germline): GTSNPN, SVGIG (reference sequence). With 4 bases removed from V and 9 bases from J, the gap between germline ends came to 13 bases. This CDR3 is built from 12 residues. The CDR3 region has the DNA TGTGCCTGGACACAGGGGAGGCGTGAGCAGTTCTTC. Amino acids: CAWTQGRREQFF.